What follows are 29 T cell receptor beta chains derived from one specimen sequenced in a study of cytomegalovirus exposure and HLA in healthy donors. Generated by immunoSEQ multiplex PCR, the TCRdb table keeps only in-frame clones and is missing some. The data hold about 110,000 clones, with around 82% observed a single time. The sequenced sample consisted of PBMCs. Receptors originate from a woman between 18 and 29 years old in good health and CMV-seronegative.

This clone was observed a single time. This CDR3 is CASSLGTANEQYF. For the CDR3, the DNA is TGTGCCAGCAGTTTGGGGACAGCCAACGAGCAGTACTTC. The J gene is TRBJ2-7, the V gene TRBV6-5; 7 nucleotides match TRBD1. Germline CDR1 MNHEY, CDR2 SVGAGI. This CDR3 has 13 residues. The V and J ends lost 4 bases and 5 bases, in that order; junction bases with no gene match: 5.

The rearrangement uses TRBV9 and TRBJ2-4; 12 bases match TRBD2. Germline values: CDR1 SGDLS, CDR2 YYNGEE. V lost 3 bases, J lost 5 bases, and 3 bases stayed unmatched. The CDR3 is 15 amino acids. CDR3 region: CASSAGLAGENIQYF. In DNA form, the CDR3 reads TGTGCCAGCAGCGCGGGACTAGCGGGTGAAAACATTCAGTACTTC.

The chain has TRBV7-2 and TRBJ2-7; possibly TRBD1 for D (6 bases). Germline CDR1 and CDR2: SGHTA and FQGNSA. The CDR3 contains 13 residues. V was pared by 8 bases and J by 3 bases, with 14 bases between. The CDR3 bases are TGTGCCAGCTCTTATGACAGGCACTACGAGCAGTACTTC. As protein: CASSYDRHYEQYF.

The rearrangement links TRBV7-8 to TRBJ1-1; D possibly corresponds to TRBD1 (5 bases). In germline, CDR1 is SGHVS, CDR2 FQNEAQ. The CDR3 is 15 amino acids. Trimming left V 1 base short and J 0 bases short, with 9 bases between. In DNA form, the CDR3 reads TGTGCCAGCAGCTTAGTACGACAGATGAACACTGAAGCTTTCTTT. This encodes CASSLVRQMNTEAFF.

The V call is TRBV7-9, the J call TRBJ1-2; 10 bases are a match to TRBD1. Germline trimming cut 5 bases from V and 4 bases from J; bases unmatched to any gene: 7. There are 15 residues in the CDR3. Germline lookup yields CDR1 SEHNR and CDR2 FQNEAQ (reference sequence). The CDR3 here is CASSPQRDRGYGYTF. The CDR3 DNA reads as TGTGCCAGCAGCCCCCAAAGGGACAGGGGCTATGGCTACACCTTC.

The table lists this clone with a few counts. The V call is TRBV6-4, the J call TRBJ2-3; D is possibly TRBD2 (6 bases). The CDR3 totals 14 residues. Germline CDR1 reads MRHNA; CDR2 reads SNTAGT. Trimming cost V 5 bases and J 4 bases, with 13 bases left between them. CDR3 sequence reads: CASSPIGEADTQYF. The CDR3, as DNA: TGTGCCAGCAGTCCCATCGGGGAGGCAGATACGCAGTATTTT.

The count of this clone is one. The rearrangement links TRBV19 to TRBJ2-3; TRBD1 might be the D (5 bases). The CDR3 is made up of 14 amino acids. Germline V gene data show CDR1 as LNHDA and CDR2 as SQIVND (reference sequence). Trimming removed 5 bases from V and 0 bases from J, with 9 bases in between. For the CDR3, the DNA is TGTGCCAGTAGTCAGGACACTAGCACAGATACGCAGTATTTT. Its protein product is CASSQDTSTDTQYF.

This clone was seen repeatedly, ten times or more. The V call is TRBV25-1, the J call TRBJ2-2; TRBD2 might be the D (5 bases). Trimming removed 6 bases from V and 6 bases from J, with 17 bases in between. CDR1 is MGHDK, CDR2 SYGVNS, per germline. The CDR3 has 15 residues. The CDR3 DNA sequence: TGTGCCAGCAGCTCCCCGGGATCTGGTGCCGGGGAGCTGTTTTTT. Translating gives CASSSPGSGAGELFF.

V usage is TRBV30 and J usage is TRBJ1-1, with D unresolved. The V end lost 0 bases, the J end lost 11 bases, and 13 bases lay between the germline ends. Germline values: CDR1 GTSNPN, CDR2 SVGIG (reference sequence). The CDR3 covers 12 residues. The CDR3 DNA is TGTGCCTGGAGTGTACGAGGCCCCGGGGCTTTCTTT. Translation: CAWSVRGPGAFF.

The chain carries TRBV5-6 and TRBJ2-5; D is undetermined. Looked up from germline, CDR1 is SGHDT and CDR2 is YYEEEE. Trimming took off 4 bases at V and 5 bases at J, with 12 bases between the two ends. The CDR3 runs 13 residues. The CDR3 nucleotides read TGTGCCAGCAGCGGAGAGATCGCGGAGACCCAGTACTTC. It yields the protein CASSGEIAETQYF.

This clone was recorded once. The chain recombines TRBV6-1 with TRBJ1-6; TRBD1 aligns across 7 bases. Germline lookup yields CDR1 MNHNS and CDR2 SASEGT. Losses at the gene ends were 8 bases for V and 6 bases for J; bases not matched to a gene: 1. There are 12 residues in the CDR3. CDR3 sequence reads: CASRDSNSPLHF. Written as DNA, the CDR3 is TGTGCCAGCCGGGACAGTAATTCACCCCTCCACTTT.

The gene calls are TRBV2 and TRBJ2-6, with 8 bases aligning to TRBD1. This CDR3 has 18 amino acids. The V and J ends lost 9 bases and 0 bases, in that order; junction bases with no gene match: 13. Germline-derived CDR1 and CDR2 are SNHLY and FYNNEI. CDR3 bases: TGTGCCAGAAACCTTCGACAGGGGCCGTCCTCTGGGGCCAACGTCCTGACTTTC. It translates to CARNLRQGPSSGANVLTF.

The chain joins TRBV7-3 to TRBJ2-2; 9 nucleotides match TRBD2. Germline CDR1 reads SGHTA; CDR2 reads FQGTGA. This CDR3 spans 18 amino acids. The J segment lost 4 bases and the V segment lost 5 bases, leaving 14 bases of the junction unmatched. CDR3 bases: TGTGCCAGCAGCCGAAGACACTTAGCGGGGGACAGCACCGGGGAGCTGTTTTTT. Protein sequence: CASSRRHLAGDSTGELFF.

As DNA, the CDR3 is TGTGCCAGCAGTGAGGGCAGCCTGAACACTGAAGCTTTCTTT. It specifies CASSEGSLNTEAFF. The rearrangement uses TRBV2 and TRBJ1-1; no firm D call. The CDR3 length is 14 residues. Per the germline V gene, CDR1 is SNHLY and CDR2 is FYNNEI. Trimming took 3 bases from V and 0 from J, leaving 8 bases between them.

The chain links TRBV6-4 to TRBJ2-2; D might be TRBD1 (6 bases). Trimming took off 4 bases at V and 4 bases at J, with 10 bases between the two ends. Germline CDR1 and CDR2: MRHNA and SNTAGT. The CDR3 is 14 residues long. The CDR3: CASSAVRGTGELFF. CDR3 nucleotide sequence: TGTGCCAGCAGTGCCGTCAGGGGCACCGGGGAGCTGTTTTTT.

The V call is TRBV27, the J call TRBJ2-7; 14 nucleotides match TRBD2. From germline, CDR1 is MNHEY and CDR2 SMNVEV (reference sequence). This CDR3 comprises 18 residues. V was pared by 4 bases and J by 2 bases, with 10 bases of the junction left unmatched. CDR3 sequence (DNA): TGTGCCAGCAGTTCGTCCTCCGGGACTAGCGGGGGTCCCTACGAGCAGTACTTC. It is translated as CASSSSSGTSGGPYEQYF.

The chain employs TRBV7-9 and TRBJ2-7; TRBD1 aligns across 7 bases. Per germline, CDR1 SEHNR and CDR2 FQNEAQ (reference sequence). V shed 6 bases and J 2 bases; nucleotides not matched to a gene: 4. CDR3 length: 13 amino acids. In DNA form, the CDR3 reads TGTGCCAGCAGGTTGACAGGGACCTACGAGCAGTACTTC. Translated: CASRLTGTYEQYF.

This sequence joins TRBV13 and TRBJ2-1, with D tentatively TRBD1 (6 bases). CDR1 is PRHDT and CDR2 is FYEKMQ in the germline V gene (reference sequence). The CDR3 contains 17 residues. Trimming removed 5 bases from V and 3 bases from J, with 20 bases in between. The CDR3 region is CASSPQPGETGYNEQFF. The CDR3 DNA reads as TGTGCCAGCAGCCCCCAACCAGGGGAGACGGGCTACAATGAGCAGTTCTTC.

The chain joins TRBV5-1 to TRBJ2-5, with 8 bases lining up with TRBD1. Germline V gene data show CDR1 as SGHRS and CDR2 as YFSETQ. CDR3 length: 15 amino acids. V lost 4 bases to trimming and J lost 5 bases; unmatched junction nucleotides: 10. The CDR3 DNA is TGCGCCAGCAGCCGGCCAGGGGGCGCGTTGGAGACCCAGTACTTC. This sequence encodes CASSRPGGALETQYF.

The chain combines TRBV6-4 with TRBJ2-3; D is perhaps TRBD1 (6 bases). Germline CDR1 and CDR2: MRHNA and SNTAGT. Trimming took off 6 bases at V and 4 bases at J, with 26 bases between the two ends. CDR3 length: 18 residues. Here the CDR3 DNA reads TGTGCCAGCAGCCAAACCTCCGGGACACGCTATGGTGCAGATACGCAGTATTTT. Its translation is CASSQTSGTRYGADTQYF.

V and J are TRBV27 and TRBJ1-5; TRBD1 aligns across 9 bases. The germline V gene encodes CDR1 MNHEY and CDR2 SMNVEV (reference sequence). Germline trimming cut 3 bases from V and 0 bases from J; bases unmatched to any gene: 6. This CDR3 region has 17 residues. Written as DNA, the CDR3 is TGTGCCAGCAGTTTGACAGGGGGACCTTATAGCAATCAGCCCCAGCATTTT. Residues: CASSLTGGPYSNQPQHF.

The chain couples TRBV5-1 to TRBJ2-5; 8 bases line up with TRBD1. The CDR3 has 14 amino acids. Germline-derived CDR1 and CDR2 are SGHRS and YFSETQ. J gave up 5 bases and V 3 bases, and 6 bases lay outside the gene matches. The CDR3 sequence is CASSSDREVETQYF. CDR3 DNA: TGCGCCAGCAGCTCGGACAGGGAGGTGGAGACCCAGTACTTC.

The table lists this clone with a few counts. V usage is TRBV29-1 and J usage is TRBJ1-2, with TRBD1 as a possible D gene (5 bases). V was shortened by 3 bases and J by 2 bases, with 13 bases between the two germline ends. This CDR3 comprises 14 residues. CDR1 is SQVTM, CDR2 ANQGSEA, per germline. CDR3 in DNA: TGCAGCGTTGACGGGGGGTGGGCCAACTATGGCTACACCTTC. This encodes CSVDGGWANYGYTF.

V gene TRBV28 combines with J gene TRBJ1-6; 10 positions agree with TRBD1. Germline CDR1 reads MDHEN; CDR2 reads SYDVKM. J lost 10 bases, V lost 3 bases, and 3 bases had no gene match. This CDR3 contains 14 residues. CDR3 nucleotides: TGTGCCAGCAGTTTTGGGACAGGGGACTCACCCCTCCACTTT. Its protein is CASSFGTGDSPLHF.

The chain joins TRBV11-1 to TRBJ2-1; 12 bases line up with TRBD2. V was pared by 5 bases and J by 1 base, with 9 bases of the junction left unmatched. Germline V gene lookup returns CDR1 SGHAT and CDR2 FQDESV (reference sequence). CDR3 length: 18 residues. The CDR3: CASSTRTSGEVSYNEQFF. CDR3 bases: TGTGCCAGCAGCACACGGACTAGCGGGGAAGTTTCCTACAATGAGCAGTTCTTC.

The chain joins TRBV6-5 to TRBJ1-5; 8 bases align to TRBD1. Germline-derived CDR1 and CDR2 are MNHEY and SVGAGI. CDR3 length: 14 amino acids. Trimming at V came to 6 bases and at J to 6 bases, leaving 7 bases not matched to a gene. CDR3 residues: CASSGTGIRQPQHF. In DNA form, the CDR3 reads TGTGCCAGCAGCGGGACAGGTATCCGTCAGCCCCAGCATTTT.

This clone was seen only a few times. The chain joins TRBV25-1 to TRBJ2-5; D is ambiguous. The CDR3 is 12 residues long. Germline V gives CDR1 MGHDK, CDR2 SYGVNS. V was cut by 8 bases and J by 2 bases, with 9 bases left in between. CDR3 amino acids: CASRAPQETQYF. CDR3 DNA: TGTGCCAGCCGCGCCCCGCAAGAGACCCAGTACTTC.

The chain joins TRBV10-3 to TRBJ2-3; D ambiguous. Looked up from germline, CDR1 is ENHRY and CDR2 is SYGVKD. V was shortened by 6 bases and J by 4 bases, with 23 bases between the two germline ends. The CDR3 is 17 amino acids. The CDR3 region is CAIRAVSTSNGPDTQYF. CDR3 bases: TGTGCCATCAGAGCCGTCTCCACCTCCAATGGGCCAGATACGCAGTATTTT.

This rearrangement joins TRBV5-1 to TRBJ1-1, with 7 bases lining up with TRBD1. The J segment lost 4 bases and the V segment lost 0 bases, leaving 6 bases of the junction unmatched. This CDR3 is 15 amino acids long. Per the germline V gene, CDR1 is SGHRS and CDR2 is YFSETQ. The DNA for the CDR3 is TGCGCCAGCAGCTTGGAACGACAGGGAGGCACTGAAGCTTTCTTT. Encoded protein: CASSLERQGGTEAFF.